This T cell receptor (beta chain) was recovered during a study of kidney transplant recipient with SARS-CoV-2 infection. TCRdb re-analysed the reads in MiXCR, keeping a single row per CDR3 protein. The sample yields under 300,000 distinct CDR3 sequences, less than 35% seen once. The germline CDR1 and CDR2 sequences are LGHDT and YNNKEL (reference sequence). Between the trimmed V and J ends, which lost 3 bases and 4 bases, there was a span of 21 bases. The CDR3 length is 17 residues. The genes are TRBV3-1 and TRBJ1-1; the D is unclear. The specimen was a blood sample, collected at baseline and between days 110 and 120 from a kidney transplant recipient. This TCR was sampled from a young adult male patient who had COVID-19 and was a kidney transplant recipient. The T cells may partly be graft donor cells. The CDR3 sequence is CASSHSVPISIRTEAFF. In DNA form, the CDR3 reads TGTGCCAGCAGCCATAGTGTTCCCATTTCAATTCGCACTGAAGCTTTCTTT.